What follows are 5 T cell receptor beta chains derived from one specimen sequenced in a study of technical replicates of blood from a handful of donors listed by TCRdb under 2017. The library was produced with the immunoSEQ multiplex PCR assay. TCRdb retrieved this table from immuneACCESS and kept in-frame rearrangements only. Not all clones are present; in checked studies, unresolved V genes account for under half, and no reason is known for the remainder. Across this sample there are about 9,400 clones, with around 92% seen only once. Roughly 9.7% of the sample is in the top ten clones. Sequencing input: PBMCs. All receptors derive from a human donor in good health.

V gene TRBV27 combines with J gene TRBJ1-2; weak D call: TRBD1 (6 bases). CDR3 size: 13 residues. The germline V gene encodes CDR1 MNHEY and CDR2 SMNVEV (reference sequence). Trimming cost V 5 bases and J 5 bases, with 12 bases left between them. CDR3 sequence: CASSQPGQYGYTF. CDR3 bases: TGTGCCAGCAGTCAGCCCGGACAGTATGGCTACACCTTC.

This clone was found once. The V gene is TRBV7-8, the J gene TRBJ1-5, with D unresolved. Germline-derived CDR1 and CDR2 are SGHVS and FQNEAQ. This CDR3 comprises 15 residues. V was trimmed by 5 bases and J by 4 bases, leaving 15 bases between them. The CDR3 nucleotides are TGTGCCAGCAGCCCGGTGAGGGCTAGGAATCAGCCCCAGCATTTT. This encodes CASSPVRARNQPQHF.

The genes are TRBV28 and TRBJ2-7; tentatively, D is TRBD1 (6 bases). Germline V lookup: CDR1 MDHEN, CDR2 SYDVKM. This CDR3 comprises 15 residues. Deletions cut 6 bases from V and 7 bases from J, with 22 bases between. The CDR3 reads CASSVQGLGSTEQYF. The CDR3 DNA sequence: TGTGCCAGCAGCGTACAGGGTCTCGGTTCTACTGAGCAGTACTTC. The full variable domain, with the rest looked up from reference TRBV28 and TRBJ2-7, is DVKVTQSSRYLVKRTGEKVFLECVQDMDHENMFWYRQDPGLGLRLIYFSYDVKMKEKGDIPEGYSVSREKKERFSLILESASTNQTSMYLCASSVQGLGSTEQYFGPGTRLTVT.

This chain uses TRBV21-1 with TRBJ1-1; no DNA check was done on the table's D call, TRBD1. TRBV21-1 is a recognized pseudogene. This CDR3 is 20 amino acids long. CDR3: CASSKTWGRSSLKGNTEAFF. In DNA form, the CDR3 reads TGTGCCAGCAGCAAAACGTGGGGCAGATCATCTCTCAAAGGGAACACTGAAGCTTTCTTT.

This clone was recorded a few times. This CDR3 reads CATSRDLLPPFSQHF. Written as DNA, the CDR3 is TGTGCCACCAGCAGAGATCTTTTACCTCCTTTTAGCCAGCATTTT. The chain recombines TRBV15 with TRBJ1-5; D remains unclear. CDR3 length: 15 amino acids. Trimming stripped 0 bases from V and 12 bases from J, with 18 bases between. The germline gives CDR1 LNHNV, CDR2 YYDKDF (reference sequence).